Below are 22 T cell receptor beta chains sequenced from a single sample in a study of blood T cell repertoires in COVID-19. Here immunoSEQ multiplex PCR was the method, and the copy in TCRdb shows in-frame clones only, minus some. This table has 200,000 to 250,000 clones, 80% to 95% appearing once. The sequenced sample consisted of peripheral blood. These receptors were obtained from a man younger than 40 with COVID-19, enrolled during active disease.

The V call is TRBV7-3, the J call TRBJ1-1; a possible D gene is TRBD1 (6 bases). The ends were cut back, 1 base at V and 6 bases at J, with 9 bases in the middle. CDR3 length equals 13 residues. Germline V gene lookup returns CDR1 SGHTA and CDR2 FQGTGA. The CDR3, as DNA: TGTGCCAGCAGCTTAATTCAGGGGTCTGAAGCTTTCTTT. Residues: CASSLIQGSEAFF. The variable domain in full, completed from reference TRBV7-3 and TRBJ1-1, reads GAGVSQTPSNKVTEKGKYVELRCDPISGHTALYWYRQSLGQGPEFLIYFQGTGAADDSGLPNDRFFAVRPEGSVSTLKIQRTERGDSAVYLCASSLIQGSEAFFGQGTRLTVV.

The chain recombines TRBV10-2 with TRBJ2-7; TRBD1 matches at 10 bases. V shed 10 bases, J shed 3 bases, and the junction held 9 bases outside the gene matches. CDR1 WSHSY and CDR2 SAAADI come from the germline V gene. This CDR3 has 14 residues. This CDR3 reads CATGGGTGVYEQYF. CDR3 nucleotide sequence: TGCGCCACCGGGGGGGGGACAGGGGTCTACGAGCAGTACTTC.

This chain connects TRBV9 to TRBJ2-1; 11 bases are shared with TRBD2. The J segment lost 5 bases and the V segment lost 4 bases, leaving 8 bases of the junction unmatched. This CDR3 is built from 16 residues. Germline V gene lookup returns CDR1 SGDLS and CDR2 YYNGEE. The CDR3 sequence: CASSPRLAGINNEQFF. DNA of the CDR3: TGTGCCAGCAGCCCGAGACTAGCGGGGATCAACAATGAGCAGTTCTTC.

The J gene is TRBJ1-5, the V gene TRBV29-1; 7 nucleotides line up with TRBD1. J gave up 6 bases and V 6 bases, and 14 bases lay outside the gene matches. The CDR3 is 15 amino acids. Germline V lookup: CDR1 SQVTM, CDR2 ANQGSEA. CDR3 sequence reads: CSVATGTDVRQPQHF. The CDR3 region has the DNA TGCAGCGTAGCTACCGGGACAGACGTCCGTCAGCCCCAGCATTTT.

The V call is TRBV6-6, the J call TRBJ1-6; D might be TRBD1 (5 bases). The V gene lost 6 bases and the J gene lost 7 bases, with 10 bases spanning the gap. This CDR3 contains 13 residues. In germline, CDR1 is MNHNY, CDR2 SVGAGI (reference sequence). CDR3 protein: CASRSRGNSPLHF. CDR3 nucleotides: TGTGCCAGCAGATCGCGGGGGAATTCACCCCTCCACTTT.

J is TRBJ2-3 and V is TRBV9, with 10 bases identical to TRBD2. CDR1 and CDR2 (germline): SGDLS, YYNGEE. J gave up 6 bases and V 2 bases, and 3 bases lay outside the gene matches. The CDR3 runs to 14 residues. The CDR3 region has the DNA TGTGCCAGCAGCGTTGAGCGGGGGGGGGATACGCAGTATTTT. Its translation: CASSVERGGDTQYF.

This CDR3 reads CASTAYIGDNSPLHF. Here the CDR3 DNA reads TGCGCCAGCACCGCCTACATAGGAGATAATTCACCCCTCCACTTT. The V and J genes are TRBV5-1 and TRBJ1-6; D unclear. The germline V and J ends were trimmed by 6 bases and 5 bases, with 15 bases remaining between them. The CDR3 covers 15 residues. In germline, CDR1 is SGHRS, CDR2 YFSETQ. Drawing the rest from reference TRBV5-1 and TRBJ1-6, the complete variable domain is KAGVTQTPRYLIKTRGQQVTLSCSPISGHRSVSWYQQTPGQGLQFLFEYFSETQRNKGNFPGRFSGRQFSNSRSEMNVSTLELGDSALYLCASTAYIGDNSPLHFGNGTRLTVT.

The chain uses TRBV3-1 (or the pseudogene TRBV3-2) and TRBJ1-1, with D possibly being TRBD1 (6 bases). V was shortened by 0 bases and J by 10 bases, with 18 bases between the two germline ends. CDR3 length equals 15 residues. CDR1 LGHDT and CDR2 YNNKEL come from the germline V gene (reference sequence). CDR3 sequence (DNA): TGTGCCAGCAGCCAAGAAGGGACACGGGGGGTCGTAGCTTTCTTT. Translating it yields CASSQEGTRGVVAFF.

The genes are TRBV24-1 and TRBJ1-1; D is undetermined. Trimming shortened V by 9 bases and J by 1 base, and 11 bases separated the two germline ends. This CDR3 has 13 amino acids. Germline loops: CDR1 KGHDR, CDR2 SFDVKD. CDR3 protein: CATGLGENTEAFF. The CDR3 nucleotides read TGTGCCACCGGCCTCGGGGAGAACACTGAAGCTTTCTTT.

This rearrangement joins TRBV27 to TRBJ1-2; 10 bases agree with TRBD1. V was pared by 6 bases and J by 6 bases, with 4 bases of the junction left unmatched. CDR1 is MNHEY, CDR2 SMNVEV, per germline (reference sequence). CDR3 length: 13 residues. CDR3 coding DNA: TGTGCCAGCAGATTAGACAGGGGGCATGGCTACACCTTC. Its translation: CASRLDRGHGYTF.

This clone has a single count. The V and J genes are TRBV6-5 and TRBJ1-1, with D perhaps TRBD1 (6 bases). The CDR3 has 14 residues. Looked up from germline, CDR1 is MNHEY and CDR2 is SVGAGI. V shed 7 bases and J shed 7 bases, with 19 bases lying between them. The CDR3 region is CASNVLRDKYEAFF. The CDR3 bases are TGTGCCAGCAACGTACTCCGGGACAAGTATGAAGCTTTCTTT.

The V and J genes are TRBV9 and TRBJ2-2; no definite D call. V lost 0 bases, J lost 7 bases, and 7 bases lay in between. Per the germline V gene, CDR1 is SGDLS and CDR2 is YYNGEE. This CDR3 is built from 13 residues. The CDR3 sequence is CASSVAGHGELFF. The CDR3, as DNA: TGTGCCAGCAGCGTAGCCGGTCACGGGGAGCTGTTTTTT.

The chain carries TRBV5-5 and TRBJ2-5; 9 bases agree with TRBD2. This CDR3 is 16 amino acids long. The ends lost 0 bases at V and 6 bases at J; junction bases unmatched: 9. The germline CDR1 and CDR2 sequences are SGHKS and YYEKEE (reference sequence). CDR3 in DNA: TGTGCCAGCAGCTTGGCGGTCGCGGGGGGGCAACAGACCCAGTACTTC. This translates into CASSLAVAGGQQTQYF.

The chain combines TRBV10-3 with TRBJ2-7; 10 bases fit TRBD2. Germline V gene data show CDR1 as ENHRY and CDR2 as SYGVKD. Trimming took 5 bases from V and 2 from J; bases not matched to a gene: 3. The CDR3 loop spans 14 amino acids. CDR3 in DNA: TGTGCCATCAGTCAAAGCGGGGGGGCCTACGAGCAGTACTTC. It codes for CAISQSGGAYEQYF.

The chain combines TRBV19 with TRBJ1-2, with 9 bases aligning to TRBD1. CDR1 LNHDA and CDR2 SQIVND come from the germline V gene (reference sequence). The CDR3 has 15 amino acids. Trimming at V came to 5 bases and at J to 3 bases, leaving 7 bases not matched to a gene. Here the CDR3 reads CASSVQGAFDYGYTF. In DNA form, the CDR3 reads TGTGCCAGTAGTGTACAGGGGGCCTTCGACTATGGCTACACCTTC.

The chain is built from TRBV2 and TRBJ1-1; a weak D match, TRBD1 (6 bases). Germline CDR1 reads SNHLY; CDR2 reads FYNNEI. CDR3 length: 14 residues. Trimming took 4 bases from V and 4 from J, leaving 13 bases between them. As DNA, the CDR3 is TGTGCCAGCAGTGGACCCCAGGGGTTCACTGAAGCTTTCTTT. Translating it yields CASSGPQGFTEAFF.

This chain connects TRBV19 to TRBJ1-1, with D hard to call. In germline, CDR1 is LNHDA, CDR2 SQIVND (reference sequence). The CDR3 length is 16 residues. V shed 0 bases and J shed 1 base, with 12 bases lying between them. CDR3: CASSIDEGSGNTEAFF. CDR3 in DNA: TGTGCCAGTAGTATAGACGAGGGATCGGGGAACACTGAAGCTTTCTTT.

The chain couples TRBV5-1 to TRBJ2-5; a weak D match, TRBD2 (7 bases). The CDR3 runs 15 residues. The germline V and J ends were trimmed by 1 base and 4 bases, with 14 bases remaining between them. The germline V gene has CDR1 SGHRS and CDR2 YFSETQ. As DNA, the CDR3 is TGCGCCAGCAGCTTGAGGGATCGGGGGGCAGAGACCCAGTACTTC. Translating it yields CASSLRDRGAETQYF.

V and J are TRBV6-1 and TRBJ1-6, with TRBD1 as a possible D gene (5 bases). The CDR3 covers 15 residues. Germline lookup yields CDR1 MNHNS and CDR2 SASEGT. With 2 bases removed from V and 9 bases from J, the gap between germline ends came to 14 bases. CDR3 protein: CASSEPGGNGSPLHF. The DNA for the CDR3 is TGTGCCAGCAGTGAACCGGGGGGTAATGGTTCACCCCTCCACTTT.

The chain recombines TRBV5-4 with TRBJ2-5; 11 bases agree with TRBD2. The CDR3 is 16 amino acids. The V segment lost 2 bases and the J segment 2 bases; nucleotides outside the gene matches: 5. Looked up from germline, CDR1 is SGHNT and CDR2 is YYREEE (reference sequence). In DNA, the CDR3 is TGTGCCAGCAGCTTTAAACTAGCGGGGGAGCAAGAGACCCAGTACTTC. This gives the protein CASSFKLAGEQETQYF.

This chain connects TRBV6-5 to TRBJ1-5; D perhaps matches TRBD1 (6 bases). Germline V gene lookup returns CDR1 MNHEY and CDR2 SVGAGI. The CDR3 has 15 residues. Trimming removed 4 bases at V and 2 bases at J, with 12 bases between. Here the CDR3 reads CASSSQGSGNQPQHF. The CDR3 DNA follows: TGTGCCAGCAGTTCACAGGGAAGCGGCAATCAGCCCCAGCATTTT.

The chain employs TRBV5-1 and TRBJ2-5; 13 nucleotides match TRBD2. Germline CDR1 reads SGHRS; CDR2 reads YFSETQ. The V segment lost 3 bases and the J segment 0 bases; nucleotides outside the gene matches: 8. There are 18 residues in the CDR3. This chain's CDR3 is CASSSGLAGVPYQETQYF. The CDR3 region has the DNA TGCGCCAGCAGCTCCGGACTAGCGGGGGTTCCGTACCAAGAGACCCAGTACTTC.